This T cell receptor beta chain was identified during a study of T cell responses to AZD1222 COVID-19 vaccine. Broader study findings: Clonal diversity may have been underestimated in mostly white British donors. Breadth and depth of Spike-specific TCRs rose after two AZD1222 doses.

Here immunoSEQ multiplex PCR was the method, and the copy in TCRdb shows in-frame clones only, minus some. The table shows around 150,000 clones, with roughly 94% occurring only once. As concerns this clone: The antigen is not known.

The CDR3 totals 15 residues. The V gene lost 1 base and the J gene lost 4 bases, with 10 bases spanning the gap. Germline V gene sequence: CDR1 MGHRA, CDR2 YSYEKL. The sequence was collected from an adult in good health. The input for sequencing was peripheral blood, taken on day 0 of AZD1222 vaccination. The chain combines TRBV4-1 with TRBJ1-4; maybe TRBD1 (5 bases). CDR3 amino acids: CASSQGTRNNEKLFF. The DNA of the CDR3 is TGCGCCAGCAGCCAAGGGACACGGAATAATGAAAAACTGTTTTTT.